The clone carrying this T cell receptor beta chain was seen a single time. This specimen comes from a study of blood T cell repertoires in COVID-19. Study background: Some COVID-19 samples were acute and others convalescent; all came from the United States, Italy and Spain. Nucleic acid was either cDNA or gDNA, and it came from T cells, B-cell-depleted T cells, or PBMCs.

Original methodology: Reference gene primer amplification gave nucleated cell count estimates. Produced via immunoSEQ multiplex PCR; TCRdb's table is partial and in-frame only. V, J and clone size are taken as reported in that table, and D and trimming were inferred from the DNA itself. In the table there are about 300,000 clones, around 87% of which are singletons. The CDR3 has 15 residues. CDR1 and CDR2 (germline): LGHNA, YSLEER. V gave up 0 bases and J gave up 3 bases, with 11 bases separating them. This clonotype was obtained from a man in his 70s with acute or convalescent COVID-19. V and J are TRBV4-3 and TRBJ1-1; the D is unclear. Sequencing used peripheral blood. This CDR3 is CASSQDNGGHTEAFF. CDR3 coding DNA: TGCGCCAGCAGCCAAGATAACGGCGGGCACACTGAAGCTTTCTTT.